This entry features one T cell receptor (beta chain) sequence. This specimen comes from a study of blood T cell repertoires in COVID-19. Study-wide context: COVID-19 samples collected from the United States, Italy and Spain covered acute and convalescent phases.

The protocol was immunoSEQ multiplex PCR, while the TCRdb copy is restricted to in-frame clones and leaves out a portion. The sample has around 130,000 clones, roughly four fifths seen once. The sequence derives from a human donor in a cohort sampled during active COVID-19. Source material: peripheral blood.

CDR3 sequence reads: CASSQVGDRGGAGNTIYF. CDR3 DNA sequence: TGCGCCAGCAGCCAAGTGGGGGACCGGGGAGGGGCCGGAAACACCATATATTTT. The gene calls are TRBV4-1 and TRBJ1-3; D is perhaps TRBD1 (5 bases). This CDR3 is built from 18 residues. Trimming shortened V by 1 base and J by 4 bases, and 20 bases separated the two germline ends. Looked up from germline, CDR1 is MGHRA and CDR2 is YSYEKL.